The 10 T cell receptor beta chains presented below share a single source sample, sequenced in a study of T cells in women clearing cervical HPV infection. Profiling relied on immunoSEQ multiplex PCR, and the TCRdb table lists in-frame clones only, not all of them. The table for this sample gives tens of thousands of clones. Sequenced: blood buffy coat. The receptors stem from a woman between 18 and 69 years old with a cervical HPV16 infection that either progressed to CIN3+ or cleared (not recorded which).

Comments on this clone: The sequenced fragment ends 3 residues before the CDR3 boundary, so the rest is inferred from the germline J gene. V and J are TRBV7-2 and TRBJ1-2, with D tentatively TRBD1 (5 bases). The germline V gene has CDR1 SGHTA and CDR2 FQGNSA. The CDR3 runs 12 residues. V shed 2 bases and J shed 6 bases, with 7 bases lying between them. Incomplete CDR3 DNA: TGTGCCAGCAGCTTAAAGGGGCATGGC. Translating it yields CASSLKGHG. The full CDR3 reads CASSLKGHGYTF.

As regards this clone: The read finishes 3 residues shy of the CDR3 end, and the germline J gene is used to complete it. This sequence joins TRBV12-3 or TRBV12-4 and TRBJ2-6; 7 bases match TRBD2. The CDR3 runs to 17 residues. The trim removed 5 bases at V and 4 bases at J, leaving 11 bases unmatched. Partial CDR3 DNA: TGTGCCAGCAGTCCTAGCGGCCCCATTCCCGGGGCCAACGTC. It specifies CASSPSGPIPGANV. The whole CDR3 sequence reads CASSPSGPIPGANVLTF.

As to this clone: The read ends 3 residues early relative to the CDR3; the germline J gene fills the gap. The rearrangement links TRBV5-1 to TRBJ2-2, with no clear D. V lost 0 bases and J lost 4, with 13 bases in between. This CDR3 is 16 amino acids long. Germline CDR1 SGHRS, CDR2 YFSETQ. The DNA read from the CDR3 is TGCGCCAGCAGCTTGGCCGATTTCAGTTTCACCGGGGAG. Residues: CASSLADFSFTGE. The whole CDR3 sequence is CASSLADFSFTGELFF.

The CDR3 sequence is CASSQAGTDTQYF. The covered CDR3 bases are TGTGCCAGCAGCCAAGCTGGCACAGATACG. The chain employs TRBV11-2 and TRBJ2-3; D is unresolved. The sequenced fragment ends 3 residues before the CDR3 boundary, so the rest is inferred from the germline J gene. This CDR3 contains 13 residues. V was pared by 5 bases and J by 1 base, with 7 bases between. Germline assignment: CDR1 SGHAT and CDR2 FQNNGV.

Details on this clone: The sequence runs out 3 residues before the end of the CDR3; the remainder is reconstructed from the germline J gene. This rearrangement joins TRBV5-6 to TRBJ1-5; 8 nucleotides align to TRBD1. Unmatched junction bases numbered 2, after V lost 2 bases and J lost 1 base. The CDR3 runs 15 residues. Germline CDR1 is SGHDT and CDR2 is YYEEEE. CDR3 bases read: TGTGCCAGCAGCTTTACAGGGGGGAGCAATCAGCCC. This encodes CASSFTGGSNQP. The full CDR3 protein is CASSFTGGSNQPQHF.

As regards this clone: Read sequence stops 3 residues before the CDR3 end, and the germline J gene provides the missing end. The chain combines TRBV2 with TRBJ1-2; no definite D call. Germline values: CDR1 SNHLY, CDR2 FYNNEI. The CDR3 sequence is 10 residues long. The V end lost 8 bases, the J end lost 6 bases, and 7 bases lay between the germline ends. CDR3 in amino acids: CASVGDGYTF. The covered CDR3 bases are TGTGCCAGCGTCGGGGATGGC.

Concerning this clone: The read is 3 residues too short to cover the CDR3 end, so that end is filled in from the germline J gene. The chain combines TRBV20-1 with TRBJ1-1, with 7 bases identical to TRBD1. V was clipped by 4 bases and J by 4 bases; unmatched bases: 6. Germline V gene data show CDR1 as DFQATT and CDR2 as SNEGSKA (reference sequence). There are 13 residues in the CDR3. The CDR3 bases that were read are TGCAGTGCTAAAACAGGGGCGCCCACTGAA. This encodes CSAKTGAPTE. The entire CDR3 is CSAKTGAPTEAFF.

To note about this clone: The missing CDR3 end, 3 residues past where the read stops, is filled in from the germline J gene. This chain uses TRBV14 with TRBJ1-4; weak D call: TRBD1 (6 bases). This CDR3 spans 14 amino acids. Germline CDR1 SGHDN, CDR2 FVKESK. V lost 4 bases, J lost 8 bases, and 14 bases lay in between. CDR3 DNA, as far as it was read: TGTGCCAGCAGCCCCAGGTGGGGGGGCGAAAAA. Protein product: CASSPRWGGEK. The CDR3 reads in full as CASSPRWGGEKLFF.

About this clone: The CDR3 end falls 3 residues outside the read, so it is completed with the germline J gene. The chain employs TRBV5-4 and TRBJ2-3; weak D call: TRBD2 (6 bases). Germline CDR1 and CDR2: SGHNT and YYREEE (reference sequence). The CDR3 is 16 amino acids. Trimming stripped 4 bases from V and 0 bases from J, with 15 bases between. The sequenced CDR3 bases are TGTGCCAGCAGCGGAAGGACTATTTCTAGCACAGATACG. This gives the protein CASSGRTISSTDT. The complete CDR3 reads CASSGRTISSTDTQYF.

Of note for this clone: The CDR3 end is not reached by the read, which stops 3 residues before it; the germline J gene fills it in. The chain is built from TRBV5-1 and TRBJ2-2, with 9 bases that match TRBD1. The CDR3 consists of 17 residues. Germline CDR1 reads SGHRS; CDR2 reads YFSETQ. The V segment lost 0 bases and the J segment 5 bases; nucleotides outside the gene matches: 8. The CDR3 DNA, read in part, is TGCGCCAGCAGCTTGGAACAGGGGGCGTCGGGGACCGGGGAG. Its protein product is CASSLEQGASGTGE. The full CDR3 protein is CASSLEQGASGTGELFF.